This TCR beta chain is drawn from a study of identical twins. From the 5' RACE reads, TCRdb called clonotypes with MiXCR, one entry per CDR3 protein. The sample records approximately 890,000 distinct CDR3 sequences, roughly an eighth being singletons. Ten or more counts support this clonotype. The target antigen is unknown. The ends were cut back, 0 bases at V and 1 base at J, with 14 bases in the middle. In germline, CDR1 is SGDLS, CDR2 YYNGEE. CDR3 length: 16 amino acids. General study points: Out-of-frame alpha sequences common to twins exhibited a surplus of low generation probability.

The data also belong to a second study, concerning yellow fever vaccine responses in identical twins.

Sequencing was carried out using PBMCs. The chain couples TRBV9 to TRBJ2-7; no definite D call. The origin of this receptor is a woman under 30 in good health. The CDR3 region is CASSVGSGSGSYEQYF. In DNA form, the CDR3 reads TGTGCCAGCAGCGTAGGTTCCGGATCGGGTTCCTACGAGCAGTACTTC.